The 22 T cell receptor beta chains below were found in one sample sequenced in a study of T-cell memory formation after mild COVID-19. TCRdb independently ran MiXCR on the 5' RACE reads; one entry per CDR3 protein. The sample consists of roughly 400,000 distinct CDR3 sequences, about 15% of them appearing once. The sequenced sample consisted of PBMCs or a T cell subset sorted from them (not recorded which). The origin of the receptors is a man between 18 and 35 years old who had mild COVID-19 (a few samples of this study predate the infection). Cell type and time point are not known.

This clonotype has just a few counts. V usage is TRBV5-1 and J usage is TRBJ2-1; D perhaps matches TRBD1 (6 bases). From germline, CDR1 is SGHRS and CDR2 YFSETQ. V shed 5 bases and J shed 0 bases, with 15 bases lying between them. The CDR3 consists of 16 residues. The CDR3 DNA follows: TGCGCCAGCAGTTTTTCCGACAGGAGCTCCTACAATGAGCAGTTCTTC. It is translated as CASSFSDRSSYNEQFF.

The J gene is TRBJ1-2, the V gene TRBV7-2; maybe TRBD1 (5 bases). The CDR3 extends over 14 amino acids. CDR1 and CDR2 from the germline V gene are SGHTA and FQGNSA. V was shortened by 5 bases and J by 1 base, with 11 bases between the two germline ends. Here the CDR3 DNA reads TGTGCCAGCAGCACCGGGGGATATAACTATGGCTACACCTTC. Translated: CASSTGGYNYGYTF.

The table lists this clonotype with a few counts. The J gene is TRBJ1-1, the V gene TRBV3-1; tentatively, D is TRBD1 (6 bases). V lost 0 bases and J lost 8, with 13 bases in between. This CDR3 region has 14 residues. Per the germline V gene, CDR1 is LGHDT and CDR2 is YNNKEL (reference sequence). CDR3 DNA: TGTGCCAGCAGCCAAGAATCCAGGGGCAGGGAAGCTTTCTTT. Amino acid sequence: CASSQESRGREAFF.

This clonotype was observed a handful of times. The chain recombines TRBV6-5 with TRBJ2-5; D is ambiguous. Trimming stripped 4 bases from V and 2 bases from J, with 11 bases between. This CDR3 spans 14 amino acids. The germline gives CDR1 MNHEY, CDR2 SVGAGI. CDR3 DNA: TGTGCCAGCAGTTCGTCGGACGGACAAGAGACCCAGTACTTC. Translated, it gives CASSSSDGQETQYF.

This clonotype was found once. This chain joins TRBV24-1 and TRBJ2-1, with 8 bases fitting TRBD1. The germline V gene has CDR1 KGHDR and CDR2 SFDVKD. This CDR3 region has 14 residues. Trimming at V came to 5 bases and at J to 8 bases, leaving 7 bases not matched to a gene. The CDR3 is CATSVSGGSDEQFF. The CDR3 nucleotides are TGTGCCACCAGTGTATCAGGGGGCTCTGATGAGCAGTTCTTC.

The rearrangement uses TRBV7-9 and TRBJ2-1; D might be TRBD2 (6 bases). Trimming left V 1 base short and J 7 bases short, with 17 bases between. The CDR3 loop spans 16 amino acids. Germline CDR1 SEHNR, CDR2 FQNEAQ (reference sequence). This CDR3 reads CASSLGGAGSRNEQFF. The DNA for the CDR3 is TGTGCCAGCAGCTTAGGAGGAGCGGGTTCCCGAAATGAGCAGTTCTTC.

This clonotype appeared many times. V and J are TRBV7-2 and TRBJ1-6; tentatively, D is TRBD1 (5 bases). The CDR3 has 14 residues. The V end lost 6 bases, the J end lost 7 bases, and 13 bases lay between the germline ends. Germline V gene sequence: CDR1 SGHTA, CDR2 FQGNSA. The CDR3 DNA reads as TGTGCCAGCAGGCCCGACAGAAGCAATTCACCCCTCCACTTT. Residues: CASRPDRSNSPLHF. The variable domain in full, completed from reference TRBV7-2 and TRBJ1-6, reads GAGVSQSPSNKVTEKGKDVELRCDPISGHTALYWYRQSLGQGLEFLIYFQGNSAPDKSGLPSDRFSAERTGGSVSTLTIQRTQQEDSAVYLCASRPDRSNSPLHFGNGTRLTVT.

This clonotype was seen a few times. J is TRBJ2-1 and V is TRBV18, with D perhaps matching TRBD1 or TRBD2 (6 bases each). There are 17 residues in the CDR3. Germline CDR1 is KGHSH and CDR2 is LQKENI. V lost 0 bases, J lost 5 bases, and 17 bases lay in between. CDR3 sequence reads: CASSPPRDKTTNNEQFF. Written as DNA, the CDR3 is TGTGCCAGCTCACCACCGCGGGACAAAACCACCAACAATGAGCAGTTCTTC.

CDR3 loop: CASRSNTEAFF. The CDR3 bases are TGTGCCAGCAGGTCGAACACTGAAGCTTTCTTT. V is TRBV7-9 and J is TRBJ1-1; no definite D call. Germline V gives CDR1 SEHNR, CDR2 FQNEAQ (reference sequence). Trimming left V 6 bases short and J 1 base short, with 3 bases between. The CDR3 totals 11 residues. The full variable domain, its missing parts supplied by reference TRBV7-9 and TRBJ1-1, is DTGVSQNPRHKITKRGQNVTFRCDPISEHNRLYWYRQTLGQGPEFLTYFQNEAQLEKSRLLSDRFSAERPKGSFSTLEIQRTEQGDSAMYLCASRSNTEAFFGQGTRLTVV.

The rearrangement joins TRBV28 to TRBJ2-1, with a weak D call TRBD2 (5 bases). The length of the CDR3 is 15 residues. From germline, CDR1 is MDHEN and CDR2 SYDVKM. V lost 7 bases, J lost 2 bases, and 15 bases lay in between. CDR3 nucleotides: TGTGCCAGCAACGGACGAGGGATTGCCTACAATGAGCAGTTCTTC. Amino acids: CASNGRGIAYNEQFF.

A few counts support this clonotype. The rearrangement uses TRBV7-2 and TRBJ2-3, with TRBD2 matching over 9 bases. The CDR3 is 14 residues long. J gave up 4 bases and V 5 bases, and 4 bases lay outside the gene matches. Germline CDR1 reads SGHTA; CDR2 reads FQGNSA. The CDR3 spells CASSNQRGADTQYF. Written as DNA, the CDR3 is TGTGCCAGCAGCAATCAGCGGGGGGCAGATACGCAGTATTTT.

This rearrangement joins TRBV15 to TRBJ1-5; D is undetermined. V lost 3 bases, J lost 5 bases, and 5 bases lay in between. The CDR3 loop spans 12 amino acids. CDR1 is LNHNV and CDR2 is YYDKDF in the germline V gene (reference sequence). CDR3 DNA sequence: TGTGCCACCAGCAGTGGGGATCAGCCCCAGCATTTT. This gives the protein CATSSGDQPQHF.

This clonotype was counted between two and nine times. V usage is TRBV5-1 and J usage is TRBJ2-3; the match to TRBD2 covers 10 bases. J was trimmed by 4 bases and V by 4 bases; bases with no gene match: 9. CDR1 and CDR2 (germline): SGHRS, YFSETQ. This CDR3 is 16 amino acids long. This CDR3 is CASSRMLAGDADTQYF. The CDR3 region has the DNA TGCGCCAGCAGCAGAATGCTAGCGGGGGACGCAGATACGCAGTATTTT. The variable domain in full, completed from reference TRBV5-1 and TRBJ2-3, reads KAGVTQTPRYLIKTRGQQVTLSCSPISGHRSVSWYQQTPGQGLQFLFEYFSETQRNKGNFPGRFSGRQFSNSRSEMNVSTLELGDSALYLCASSRMLAGDADTQYFGPGTRLTVL.

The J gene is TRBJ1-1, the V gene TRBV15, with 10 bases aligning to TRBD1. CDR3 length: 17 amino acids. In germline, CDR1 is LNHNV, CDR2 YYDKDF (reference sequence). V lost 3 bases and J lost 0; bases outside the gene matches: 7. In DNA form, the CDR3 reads TGTGCCACCAGCAGGGTCCGGGACAGGGGTATGAACACTGAAGCTTTCTTT. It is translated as CATSRVRDRGMNTEAFF.

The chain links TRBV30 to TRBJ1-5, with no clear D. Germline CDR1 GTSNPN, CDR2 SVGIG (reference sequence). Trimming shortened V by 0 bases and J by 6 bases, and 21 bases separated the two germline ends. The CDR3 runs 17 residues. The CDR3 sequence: CAWSVQNSGSFGQPQHF. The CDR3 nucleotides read TGTGCCTGGAGTGTACAGAATTCTGGTAGTTTTGGTCAGCCCCAGCATTTT.

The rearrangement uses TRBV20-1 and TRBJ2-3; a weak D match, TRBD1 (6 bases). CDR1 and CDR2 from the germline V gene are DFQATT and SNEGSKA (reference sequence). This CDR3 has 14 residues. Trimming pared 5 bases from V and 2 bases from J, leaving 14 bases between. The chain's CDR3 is CSAATQGATDTQYF. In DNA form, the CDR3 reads TGCAGTGCTGCCACACAGGGAGCCACAGATACGCAGTATTTT.

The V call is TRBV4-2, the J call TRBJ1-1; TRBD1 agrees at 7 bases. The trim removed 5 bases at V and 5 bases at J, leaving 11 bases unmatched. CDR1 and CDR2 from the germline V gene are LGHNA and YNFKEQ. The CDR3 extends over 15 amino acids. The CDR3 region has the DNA TGTGCCAGCAGCACCCAGACAGGGATGGGGACTGAAGCTTTCTTT. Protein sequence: CASSTQTGMGTEAFF.

CDR3 in DNA: TGTGCCAGCAGTTTCAGACAGTTTGGCTACACCTTC. It codes for CASSFRQFGYTF. The chain is built from TRBV12-3 or TRBV12-4 and TRBJ1-2, with D possibly being TRBD1 (5 bases). The V and J ends lost 3 bases and 7 bases respectively, with 9 bases between them. The CDR3 sequence is 12 residues long.

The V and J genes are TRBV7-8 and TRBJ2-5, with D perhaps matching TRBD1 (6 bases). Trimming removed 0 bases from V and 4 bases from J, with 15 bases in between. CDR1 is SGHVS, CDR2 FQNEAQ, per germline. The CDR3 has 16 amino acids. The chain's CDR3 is CASSLAGHFTVETQYF. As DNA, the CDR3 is TGTGCCAGCAGCTTAGCGGGACATTTTACCGTAGAGACCCAGTACTTC.

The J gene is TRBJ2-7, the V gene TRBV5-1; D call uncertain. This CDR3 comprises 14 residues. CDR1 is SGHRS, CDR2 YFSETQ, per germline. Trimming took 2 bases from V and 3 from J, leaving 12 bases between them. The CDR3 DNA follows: TGCGCCAGCAGCTTTGGCGCAGGAGACTACGAGCAGTACGTC. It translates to CASSFGAGDYEQYV.

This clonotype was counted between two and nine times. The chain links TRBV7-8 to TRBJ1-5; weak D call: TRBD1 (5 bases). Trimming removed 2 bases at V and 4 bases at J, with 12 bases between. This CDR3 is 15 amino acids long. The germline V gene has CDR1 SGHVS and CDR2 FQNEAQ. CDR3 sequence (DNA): TGTGCCAGCAGCTTACAGGGCAACCGAAATCAGCCCCAGCATTTT. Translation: CASSLQGNRNQPQHF.

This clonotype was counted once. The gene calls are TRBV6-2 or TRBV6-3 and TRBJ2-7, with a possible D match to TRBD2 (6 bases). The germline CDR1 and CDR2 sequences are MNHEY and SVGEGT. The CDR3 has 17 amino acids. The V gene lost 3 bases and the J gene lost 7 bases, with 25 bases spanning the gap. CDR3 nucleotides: TGTGCCAGCAGTTATGGCCTAGGTTCGAGCCCTCGGGGGGAGCAGTACGTC. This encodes CASSYGLGSSPRGEQYV.